The entry that follows covers one TCR beta chain sequence. Method: immunoSEQ multiplex PCR; TCRdb's copy keeps in-frame clones and lacks some. Among over 85,000 clones listed, 90% were seen once. This sample is part of a study of T cell changes during pregnancy in multiple sclerosis. The CDR3 is 14 amino acids. The germline V gene has CDR1 SEHNR and CDR2 FQNEAQ (reference sequence). The germline V and J ends were trimmed by 1 base and 0 bases, with 6 bases remaining between them. The source of this sequence is a female donor in good health, enrolled as a control in a pregnancy study. The specimen was peripheral blood, collected in the second trimester of pregnancy. The gene calls are TRBV7-9 and TRBJ1-1; D uncertain. The CDR3 DNA sequence: TGTGCCAGCAGCTTAGTCGTCGTGAACACTGAAGCTTTCTTT. Protein: CASSLVVVNTEAFF.